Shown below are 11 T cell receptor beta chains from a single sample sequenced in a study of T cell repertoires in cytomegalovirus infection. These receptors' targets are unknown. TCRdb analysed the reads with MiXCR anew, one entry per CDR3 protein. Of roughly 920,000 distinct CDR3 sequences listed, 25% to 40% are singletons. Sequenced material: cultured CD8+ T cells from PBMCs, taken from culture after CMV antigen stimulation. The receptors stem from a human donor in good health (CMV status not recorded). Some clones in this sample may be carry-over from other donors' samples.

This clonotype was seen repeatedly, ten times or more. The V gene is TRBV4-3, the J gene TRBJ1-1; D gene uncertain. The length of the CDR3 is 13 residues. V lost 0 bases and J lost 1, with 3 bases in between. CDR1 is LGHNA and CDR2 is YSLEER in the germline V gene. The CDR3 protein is CASSQDGNTEAFF. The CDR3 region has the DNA TGCGCCAGCAGCCAAGACGGGAACACTGAAGCTTTCTTT.

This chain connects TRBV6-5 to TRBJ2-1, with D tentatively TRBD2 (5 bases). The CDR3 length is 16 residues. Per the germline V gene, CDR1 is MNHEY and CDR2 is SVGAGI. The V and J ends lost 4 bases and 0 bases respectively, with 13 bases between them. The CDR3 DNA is TGTGCCAGCAGTTTTGGACTGGGAAGCTCCTACAATGAGCAGTTCTTC. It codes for CASSFGLGSSYNEQFF.

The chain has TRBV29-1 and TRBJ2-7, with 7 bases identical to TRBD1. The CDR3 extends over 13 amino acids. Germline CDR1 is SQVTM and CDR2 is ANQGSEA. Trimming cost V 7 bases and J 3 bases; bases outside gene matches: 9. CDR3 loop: CSAFITGDYEQYF. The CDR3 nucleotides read TGCAGCGCATTTATAACAGGGGACTACGAGCAGTACTTC.

The CDR3 DNA sequence: TGTGCCAGTACCGCAGCGGGGGGGCCGATAGAGACCCAGTACTTC. Protein: CASTAAGGPIETQYF. The rearrangement joins TRBV19 to TRBJ2-5, with 10 nucleotides matching TRBD2. Germline assignment: CDR1 LNHDA and CDR2 SQIVND (reference sequence). The CDR3 contains 15 residues. The V segment lost 7 bases and the J segment 4 bases; nucleotides outside the gene matches: 9.

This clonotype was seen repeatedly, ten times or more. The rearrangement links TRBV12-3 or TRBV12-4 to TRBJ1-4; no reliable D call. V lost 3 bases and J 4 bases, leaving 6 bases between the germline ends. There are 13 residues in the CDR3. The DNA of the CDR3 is TGTGCCAGCAGTTTGGCGGGTAATGAAAAACTGTTTTTT. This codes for CASSLAGNEKLFF.

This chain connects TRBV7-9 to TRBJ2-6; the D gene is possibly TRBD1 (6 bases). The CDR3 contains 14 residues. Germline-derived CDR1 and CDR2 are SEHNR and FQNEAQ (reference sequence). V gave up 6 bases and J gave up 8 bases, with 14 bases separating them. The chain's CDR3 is CASRAGVGSNVLTF. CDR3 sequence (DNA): TGTGCCAGCAGAGCAGGGGTCGGGTCCAACGTCCTGACTTTC.

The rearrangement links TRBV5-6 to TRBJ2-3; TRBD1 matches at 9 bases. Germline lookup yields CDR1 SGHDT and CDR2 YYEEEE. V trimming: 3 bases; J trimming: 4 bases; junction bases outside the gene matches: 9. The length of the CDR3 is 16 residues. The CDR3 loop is CASSSDGGQGSDTQYF. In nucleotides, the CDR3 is TGTGCCAGCAGCTCGGATGGGGGACAGGGATCAGATACGCAGTATTTT. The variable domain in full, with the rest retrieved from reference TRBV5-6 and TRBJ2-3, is DAGVTQSPTHLIKTRGQQVTLRCSPKSGHDTVSWYQQALGQGPQFIFQYYEEEERQRGNFPDRFSGHQFPNYSSELNVNALLLGDSALYLCASSSDGGQGSDTQYFGPGTRLTVL.

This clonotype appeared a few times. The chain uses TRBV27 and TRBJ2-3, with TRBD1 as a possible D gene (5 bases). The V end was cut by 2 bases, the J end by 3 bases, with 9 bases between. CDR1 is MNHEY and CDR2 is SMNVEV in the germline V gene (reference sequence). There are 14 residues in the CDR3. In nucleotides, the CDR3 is TGTGCCAGCAGTTTAAGGGGAAATACAGATACGCAGTATTTT. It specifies CASSLRGNTDTQYF.

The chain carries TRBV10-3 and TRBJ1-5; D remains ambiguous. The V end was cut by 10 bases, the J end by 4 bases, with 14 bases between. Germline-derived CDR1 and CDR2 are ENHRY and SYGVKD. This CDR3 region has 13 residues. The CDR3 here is CATLGVWNQPQHF. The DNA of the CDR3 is TGTGCCACCTTGGGAGTTTGGAATCAGCCCCAGCATTTT.

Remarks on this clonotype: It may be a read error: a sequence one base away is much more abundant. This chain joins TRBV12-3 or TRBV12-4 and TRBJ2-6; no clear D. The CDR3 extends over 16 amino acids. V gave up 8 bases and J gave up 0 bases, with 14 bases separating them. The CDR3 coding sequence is TGTGCCAGCGTCGACAACTCAAGCTCTGGGGCCAACGTCCTGACTTTC. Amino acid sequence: CASVDNSSSGANVLTF.

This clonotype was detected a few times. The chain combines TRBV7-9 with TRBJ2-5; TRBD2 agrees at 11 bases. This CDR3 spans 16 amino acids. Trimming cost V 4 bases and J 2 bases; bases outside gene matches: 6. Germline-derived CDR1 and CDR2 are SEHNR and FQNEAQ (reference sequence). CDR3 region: CASSSPGLAVQETQYF. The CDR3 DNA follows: TGTGCCAGCAGCTCCCCGGGACTAGCGGTTCAAGAGACCCAGTACTTC.